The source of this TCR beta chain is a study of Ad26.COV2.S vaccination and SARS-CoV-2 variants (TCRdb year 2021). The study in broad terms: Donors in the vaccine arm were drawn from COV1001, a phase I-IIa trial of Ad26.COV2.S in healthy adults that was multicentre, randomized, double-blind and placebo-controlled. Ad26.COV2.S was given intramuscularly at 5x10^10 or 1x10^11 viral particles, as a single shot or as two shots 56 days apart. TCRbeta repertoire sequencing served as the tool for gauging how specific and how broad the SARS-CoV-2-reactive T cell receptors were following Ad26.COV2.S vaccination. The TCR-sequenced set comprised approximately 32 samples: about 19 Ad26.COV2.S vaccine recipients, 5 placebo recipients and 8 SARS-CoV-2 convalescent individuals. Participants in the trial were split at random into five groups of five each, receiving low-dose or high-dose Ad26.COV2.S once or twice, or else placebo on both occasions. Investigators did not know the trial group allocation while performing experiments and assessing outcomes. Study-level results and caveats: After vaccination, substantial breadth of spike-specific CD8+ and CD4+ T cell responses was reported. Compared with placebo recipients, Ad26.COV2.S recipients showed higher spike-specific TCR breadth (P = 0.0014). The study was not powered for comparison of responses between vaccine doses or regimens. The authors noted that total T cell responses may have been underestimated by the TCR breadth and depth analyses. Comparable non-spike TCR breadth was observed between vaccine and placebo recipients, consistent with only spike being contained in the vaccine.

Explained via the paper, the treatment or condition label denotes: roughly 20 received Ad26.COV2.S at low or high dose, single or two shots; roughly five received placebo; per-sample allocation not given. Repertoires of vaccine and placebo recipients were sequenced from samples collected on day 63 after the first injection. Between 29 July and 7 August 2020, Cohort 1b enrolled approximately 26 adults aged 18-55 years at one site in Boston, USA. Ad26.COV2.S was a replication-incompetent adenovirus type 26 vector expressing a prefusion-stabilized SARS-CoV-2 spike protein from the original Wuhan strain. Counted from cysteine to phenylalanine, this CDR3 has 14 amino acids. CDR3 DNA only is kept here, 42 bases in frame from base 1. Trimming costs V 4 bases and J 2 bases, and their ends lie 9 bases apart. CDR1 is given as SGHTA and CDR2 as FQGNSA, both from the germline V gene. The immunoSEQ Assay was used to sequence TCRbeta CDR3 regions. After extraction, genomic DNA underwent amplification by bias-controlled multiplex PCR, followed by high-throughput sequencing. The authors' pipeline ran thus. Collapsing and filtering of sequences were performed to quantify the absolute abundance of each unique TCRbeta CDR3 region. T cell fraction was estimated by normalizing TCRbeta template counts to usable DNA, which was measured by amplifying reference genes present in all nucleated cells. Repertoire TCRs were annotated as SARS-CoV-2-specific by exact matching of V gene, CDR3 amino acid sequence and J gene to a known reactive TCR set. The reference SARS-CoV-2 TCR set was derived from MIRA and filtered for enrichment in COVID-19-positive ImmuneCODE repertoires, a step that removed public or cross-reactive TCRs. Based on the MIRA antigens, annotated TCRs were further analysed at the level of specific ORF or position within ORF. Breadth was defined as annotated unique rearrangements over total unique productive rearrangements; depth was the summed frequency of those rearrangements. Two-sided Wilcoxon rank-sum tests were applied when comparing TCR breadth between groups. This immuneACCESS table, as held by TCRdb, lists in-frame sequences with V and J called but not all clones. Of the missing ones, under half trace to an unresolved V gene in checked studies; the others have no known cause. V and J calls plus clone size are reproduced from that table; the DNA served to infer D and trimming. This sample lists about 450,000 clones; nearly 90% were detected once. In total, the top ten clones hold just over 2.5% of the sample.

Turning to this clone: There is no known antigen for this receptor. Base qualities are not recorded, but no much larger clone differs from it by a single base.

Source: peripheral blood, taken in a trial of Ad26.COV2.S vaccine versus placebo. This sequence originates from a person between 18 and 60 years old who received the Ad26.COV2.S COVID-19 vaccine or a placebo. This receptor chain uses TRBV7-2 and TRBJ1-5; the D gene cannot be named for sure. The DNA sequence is TGTGCCAGCAGCTCGAGGGTGGGCAATCAGCCCCAGCATTTT. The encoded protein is CASSSRVGNQPQHF.